The clone carrying this T cell receptor (beta chain) was counted at least ten times. As yet, its antigen is unknown. Germline CDR1 reads SNHLY; CDR2 reads FYNNEI. V shed 3 bases and J shed 4 bases, with 3 bases lying between them. CDR3 length equals 11 residues. The sample comes from a study of regulatory T cells in long-lasting Graves disease. To make TCR beta libraries, researchers used iRepertoire HTBI primers and Arm-PCR of CDR3 regions. MiXCR was run by TCRdb on the multiplex PCR reads, yielding one entry per CDR3 protein. This sample has a few hundred thousand distinct CDR3 sequences; roughly 24% occur once, and the top ten carry approximately 30%. Time point described: persistent/refractory GD, antithyroid drugs over 5 years with positive TRAb. RNA from PBMCs was the source of the TCR library. Study-level findings and limits: There were preferences for TRBV28, TRBJ1-2 and TRBJ2-5 in persistent disease.

The material sequenced was peripheral blood mononuclear cells (PBMCs), taken when the disease was refractory, from a patient treated with antithyroid drugs. This receptor was identified in a woman aged 35 to 49 with Graves disease. The J gene is TRBJ1-2, the V gene TRBV2; D not certain. The CDR3 DNA follows: TGTGCCAGCAGTGACAGCTATGGCTACACCTTC. Protein sequence: CASSDSYGYTF. Looking up the rest from reference TRBV2 and TRBJ1-2 gives the full variable domain: EPEVTQTPSHQVTQMGQEVILRCVPISNHLYFYWYRQILGQKVEFLVSFYNNEISEKSEIFDDQFSVERPDGSNFTLKIRSTKLEDSAMYFCASSDSYGYTFGSGTRLTVV.